Shown below are 7 T cell receptor beta chains from a single sample sequenced in a study of beta chain features in type 1 diabetes. Isolated RNA was reverse transcribed in full, so expressed TCRB transcripts were sequenced. Here immunoSEQ multiplex PCR was the method, and the copy in TCRdb shows in-frame clones only, minus some. Of roughly 350,000 clones listed, roughly a tenth are singletons. Their antigen targets remain unknown. General study results and limits: Among all four CD4+ subsets, Type 1 diabetes patients had TCRB CDR3s that were moderately but significantly shorter.

The sequenced sample was central memory CD4+ T cells from blood. These receptors came from a young man with type 1 diabetes.

A few counts support this clone. The V and J genes are TRBV10-2 and TRBJ2-1; 8 nucleotides align to TRBD2. After removal of 6 bases from V and 10 bases from J, the junction contained 8 bases not matched to a gene. The CDR3 loop spans 13 amino acids. Looked up from germline, CDR1 is WSHSY and CDR2 is SAAADI. The CDR3 spells CASSALPGGEQFF. The CDR3 DNA reads TGCGCCAGCAGCGCCCTCCCGGGGGGGGAGCAGTTCTTC.

CDR3 DNA: TGTGCCAGCAGTCGGACAGGGAATGAAAAACTGTTTTTT. Translation: CASSRTGNEKLFF. The J gene is TRBJ1-4, the V gene TRBV6-5, with 8 bases identical to TRBD1. Germline V gives CDR1 MNHEY, CDR2 SVGAGI. The CDR3 is 13 residues long. V shed 5 bases, J shed 5 bases, and the junction held 1 base outside the gene matches.

The chain carries TRBV19 and TRBJ1-4; 7 nucleotides match TRBD1. CDR1 is LNHDA and CDR2 is SQIVND in the germline V gene (reference sequence). The J segment lost 5 bases and the V segment lost 6 bases, leaving 6 bases of the junction unmatched. This CDR3 is built from 14 residues. CDR3 loop: CASSPPDRNEKLFF. The CDR3 DNA is TGTGCCAGTAGCCCACCGGACAGGAATGAAAAACTGTTTTTT.

This rearrangement joins TRBV5-8 to TRBJ2-2; a weak D match, TRBD2 (5 bases). V shed 1 base and J shed 6 bases, with 13 bases lying between them. Germline-derived CDR1 and CDR2 are SGHTS and YDEGEE. This CDR3 is built from 15 residues. CDR3 sequence: CASSLFTGMAGELFF. In DNA, the CDR3 is TGTGCCAGCAGCTTGTTTACGGGGATGGCCGGGGAGCTGTTTTTT. The full variable domain, rest sourced from reference TRBV5-8 and TRBJ2-2, is EAGVTQSPTHLIKTRGQQATLRCSPISGHTSVYWYQQALGLGLQFLLWYDEGEERNRGNFPPRFSGRQFPNYSSELNVNALELEDSALYLCASSLFTGMAGELFFGEGSRLTVL.

At least ten counts were recorded for this clone. The gene calls are TRBV27 and TRBJ2-7; 7 bases are a match to TRBD2. Trimming removed 5 bases from V and 5 bases from J; junction bases left unmatched: 6. The germline V gene encodes CDR1 MNHEY and CDR2 SMNVEV (reference sequence). CDR3 length: 13 amino acids. The CDR3 sequence is CASSGPGGDEQYF. The CDR3 DNA sequence: TGTGCCAGCAGTGGCCCTGGGGGGGACGAGCAGTACTTC.

Note on this clone: Additional DNA sequences in this sample encode the identical CDR3. The chain uses TRBV27 and TRBJ2-2; D gene ambiguous. Germline V gene sequence: CDR1 MNHEY, CDR2 SMNVEV (reference sequence). Trimming removed 2 bases from V and 1 base from J, with 5 bases in between. This CDR3 has 14 residues. CDR3 loop: CASSLRVNTGELFF. In DNA, the CDR3 is TGTGCCAGCAGTTTACGTGTGAACACCGGGGAGCTGTTTTTT.

This rearrangement joins TRBV5-1 to TRBJ2-7, with D possibly being TRBD1 (6 bases). Germline assignment: CDR1 SGHRS and CDR2 YFSETQ. The CDR3 covers 15 residues. V was pared by 0 bases and J by 3 bases, with 13 bases between. The CDR3, as DNA: TGCGCCAGCAGCTTGGAGACAGGACCCTTCTACGAGCAGTACTTC. This encodes CASSLETGPFYEQYF.